This T cell receptor beta chain came from a study of T cell responses to AZD1222 COVID-19 vaccine (dated by TCRdb to the early 2020s). Regarding the research as a whole: AZD1222 recipients whose second dose came at about 4 weeks and those whose second dose came at about 12 weeks were combined into one group, since spike-specific TCR depth and breadth did not differ between the two schedules. Trial participants were enrolled into age subgroups of 18-55, 56-69 and 70-plus years, which contained around 150, 28 and 57 TCR-sequenced participants, respectively. TCR sequencing covered some 250 trial participants: 200 to 210 given two doses of AZD1222 and around 25 given two doses of MenACWY control vaccine.

The CDR3 regions of human TCRbeta chains were subjected to immunosequencing. Regarding the original processing steps: Repertoire TCRs were matched against a reference library of SARS-CoV-2-specific TCRs generated with the MIRA antigen-specificity platform. Breadth was defined as the fraction of unique TCRs that were SARS-CoV-2-associated. Depth was defined as the fraction of total T cells that were SARS-CoV-2-associated. Each spike-specific TCR was assigned to its reactive spike region and to a CD4 or CD8 class using the MIRA data. Log10-transformed breadth and depth values were compared by one-way ANOVA with Sidak's multiple comparisons tests. TCRdb retrieved this table from immuneACCESS and kept in-frame rearrangements only. Not all clones are present; in checked studies, unresolved V genes account for under half, and no reason is known for the remainder. The V and J calls and clone size were taken over from that table, and D and trimming were inferred from the DNA. The sample table shows some 130,000 clones, and 85% to 95% are seen once. The ten largest clones capture 0.75% to 0.95% of the sample.

Findings and caveats that apply to the study as a whole: Participants were mostly white British, with more females than males. The authors suggested clonal diversity may have been underestimated. The whole spike protein was spanned by vaccine-associated CD4 TCRs, and dominant responses were seen in regions 160-218 and 743-854. Conclusions about previously exposed vaccinees are limited because only five or six AZD1222 recipients were SARS-CoV-2 seropositive at baseline. In the small 56-69-year group, the increase in depth fell short of significance, most likely because of low power. Reportedly, almost half of the unique spike-specific TCRs recognized epitopes lying outside the regions that are mutated in the B.1.351 and B.1.1.7 variants. After two AZD1222 doses, spike-specific TCR breadth and depth were significantly higher than at day 0 and than in MenACWY recipients. No day 14 peak-response samples were available, so repertoires were characterized only after the peak T cell response.

About this clone itself: Its antigen target is currently unknown. Base quality data are lacking; no much larger clone is found one base away.

Trimming accounts for 8 bases at V and 3 bases at J, while the number of junction bases matched to no gene is 6. Its CDR3 holds 12 amino acids, cysteine through phenylalanine. The kept DNA is CDR3 alone, 36 bases in frame from the first base. Looking up the germline V gene yields CDR1 SQVTM and CDR2 ANQGSEA. The time point label, read with the paper, signifies: baseline before first vaccination. The vaccinee samples were drawn from two UK trials, COV001 and COV002, one of which was a single-blind randomized controlled phase 2/3 trial testing AZD1222 (ChAdOx1 nCoV-19) in healthy adults. Trial participant PBMC samples were collected at day 0 and day 28 after the second dose for TCRbeta chain sequencing.

The input for sequencing was peripheral blood, taken on day 0 of AZD1222 vaccination. The receptor was derived from an adult in good health. The chain is encoded by TRBV29-1 joined to TRBJ1-2, and TRBD1 aligns with 7 junction nucleotides. The nucleotides read TGCAGCACCAGGACAGGTGACTATGGCTACACCTTC. Its protein product is CSTRTGDYGYTF.